This TCR beta chain is from a study of blood T cell repertoires in COVID-19. Germline assignment: CDR1 MDHEN and CDR2 SYDVKM. V was clipped by 3 bases and J by 4 bases, with 16 bases between them. The CDR3 loop spans 16 amino acids. Per the authors' pipeline: Amplified reference gene primers provided the basis for estimating nucleated cell counts. The protocol was immunoSEQ multiplex PCR, while the TCRdb copy is restricted to in-frame clones and leaves out a portion. V and J calls and clone size are given by that table; D and trimming were obtained from the DNA. The sample lists a few hundred thousand clones; 88% were seen once. Participant age was roughly 18 to 100 years, and participants resided in roughly 25 US areas. Cohorts were assigned according to the clinical history that participants reported.

The sequence was obtained from a woman in her forties or fifties who had recovered from COVID-19. The chain carries TRBV28 and TRBJ1-5; TRBD1 might be the D (6 bases). Sequenced material: PBMCs or T cells enriched from blood (not recorded which). CDR3 in amino acids: CASSLRGGPFNQPQHF. CDR3 coding DNA: TGTGCCAGCAGTTTGAGGGGGGGGCCTTTTAATCAGCCCCAGCATTTT.